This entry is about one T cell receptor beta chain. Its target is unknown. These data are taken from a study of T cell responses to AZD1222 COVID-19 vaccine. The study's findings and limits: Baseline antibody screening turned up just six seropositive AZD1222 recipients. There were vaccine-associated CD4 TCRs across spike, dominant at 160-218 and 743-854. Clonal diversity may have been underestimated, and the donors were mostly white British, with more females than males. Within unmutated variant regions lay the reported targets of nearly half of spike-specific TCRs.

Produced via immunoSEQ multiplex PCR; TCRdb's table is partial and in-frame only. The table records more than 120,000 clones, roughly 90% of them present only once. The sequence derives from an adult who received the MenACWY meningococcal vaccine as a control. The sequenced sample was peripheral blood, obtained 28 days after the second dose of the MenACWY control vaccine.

DNA for the CDR3: TGTGCCAGCAGCTTATATGCCTCCCGGGACACAGGGGAAGCTTTCTTT. Translated: CASSLYASRDTGEAFF. V gene TRBV7-9 combines with J gene TRBJ1-1; the D gene is possibly TRBD1 (6 bases). The CDR3 sequence is 16 residues long. The V gene lost 2 bases and the J gene lost 8 bases, with 21 bases spanning the gap. Germline values: CDR1 SEHNR, CDR2 FQNEAQ (reference sequence). The whole variable domain, filled in from reference TRBV7-9 and TRBJ1-1, reads DTGVSQNPRHKITKRGQNVTFRCDPISEHNRLYWYRQTLGQGPEFLTYFQNEAQLEKSRLLSDRFSAERPKGSFSTLEIQRTEQGDSAMYLCASSLYASRDTGEAFFGQGTRLTVV.